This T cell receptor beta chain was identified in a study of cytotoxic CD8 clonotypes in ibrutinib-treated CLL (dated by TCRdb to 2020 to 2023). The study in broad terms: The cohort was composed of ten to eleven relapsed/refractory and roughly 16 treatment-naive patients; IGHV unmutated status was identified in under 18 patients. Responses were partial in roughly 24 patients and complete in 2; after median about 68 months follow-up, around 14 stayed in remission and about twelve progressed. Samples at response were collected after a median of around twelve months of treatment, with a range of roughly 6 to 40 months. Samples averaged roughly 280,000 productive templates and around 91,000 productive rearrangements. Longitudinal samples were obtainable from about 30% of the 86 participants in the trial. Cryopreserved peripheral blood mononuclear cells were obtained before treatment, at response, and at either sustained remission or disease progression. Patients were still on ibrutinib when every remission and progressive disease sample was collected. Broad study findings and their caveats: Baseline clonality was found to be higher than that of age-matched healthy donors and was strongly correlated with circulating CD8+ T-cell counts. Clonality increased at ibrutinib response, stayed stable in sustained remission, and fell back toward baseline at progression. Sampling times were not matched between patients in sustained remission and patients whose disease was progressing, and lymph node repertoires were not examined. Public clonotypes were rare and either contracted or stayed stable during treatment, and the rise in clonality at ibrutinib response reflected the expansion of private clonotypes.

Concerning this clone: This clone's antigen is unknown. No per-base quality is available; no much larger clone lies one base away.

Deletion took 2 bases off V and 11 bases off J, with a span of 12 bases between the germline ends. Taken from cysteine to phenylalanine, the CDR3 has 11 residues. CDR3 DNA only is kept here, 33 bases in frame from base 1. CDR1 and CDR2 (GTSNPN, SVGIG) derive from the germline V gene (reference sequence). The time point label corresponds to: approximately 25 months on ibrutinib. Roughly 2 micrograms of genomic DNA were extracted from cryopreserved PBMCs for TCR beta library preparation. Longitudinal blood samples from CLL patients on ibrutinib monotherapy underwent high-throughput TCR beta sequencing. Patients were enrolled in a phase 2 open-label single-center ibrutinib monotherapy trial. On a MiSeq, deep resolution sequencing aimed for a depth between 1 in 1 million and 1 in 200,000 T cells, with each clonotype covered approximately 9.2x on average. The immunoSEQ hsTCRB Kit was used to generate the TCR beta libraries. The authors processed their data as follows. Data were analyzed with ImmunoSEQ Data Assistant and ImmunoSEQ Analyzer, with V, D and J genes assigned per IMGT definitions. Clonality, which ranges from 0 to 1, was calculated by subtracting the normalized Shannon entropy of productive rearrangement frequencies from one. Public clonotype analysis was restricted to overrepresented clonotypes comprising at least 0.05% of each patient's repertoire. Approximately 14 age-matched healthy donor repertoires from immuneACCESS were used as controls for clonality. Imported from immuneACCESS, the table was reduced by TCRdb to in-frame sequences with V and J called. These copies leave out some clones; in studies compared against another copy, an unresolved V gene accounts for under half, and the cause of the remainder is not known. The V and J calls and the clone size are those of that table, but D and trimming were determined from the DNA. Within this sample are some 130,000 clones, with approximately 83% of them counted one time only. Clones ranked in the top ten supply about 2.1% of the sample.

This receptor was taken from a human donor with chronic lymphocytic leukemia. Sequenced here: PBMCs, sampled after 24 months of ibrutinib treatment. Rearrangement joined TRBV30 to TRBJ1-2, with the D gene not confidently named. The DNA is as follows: TGTGCCTGGAGTCGGGTGGCGGAGTACACCTTC. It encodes CAWSRVAEYTF. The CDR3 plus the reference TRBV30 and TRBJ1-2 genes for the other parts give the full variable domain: SQTIHQWPATLVQPVGSPLSLECTVEGTSNPNLYWYRQAAGRGLQLLFYSVGIGQISSEVPQNLSASRPQDRQFILSSKKLLLSDSGFYLCAWSRVAEYTFGSGTRLTVV.